The 10 T cell receptor beta chains in this list originate from one sample, sequenced in a study of OX40 agonist ivuxolimab in advanced cancers. The data were produced by immunoSEQ multiplex PCR, yet TCRdb's version contains in-frame clones alone and is incomplete. The top ten hold around 14% of the sample, which has tens of thousands of clones, about 83% seen once. The sequencing here drew on CD4+ or CD8+ T cells sorted from blood, taken in a trial of the OX40 agonist ivuxolimab. These receptors all come from an adult with an advanced solid tumor such as melanoma, head and neck, liver or kidney cancer.

CDR3 sequence (DNA): TGTGCCAGTAGTCTGGGGGACTCTGGGGCCAACGTCCTGACTTTC. Protein: CASSLGDSGANVLTF. This rearrangement joins TRBV19 to TRBJ2-6; either TRBD1 or TRBD2 may supply D (5 bases each). The germline V and J ends were trimmed by 5 bases and 0 bases, with 8 bases remaining between them. The CDR3 has 15 residues. Germline V gene sequence: CDR1 LNHDA, CDR2 SQIVND (reference sequence).

The CDR3 is CASSLGQVSYEQYF. CDR3 DNA sequence: TGTGCCAGCAGCTTAGGGCAAGTTTCCTACGAGCAGTACTTC. The chain couples TRBV11-2 to TRBJ2-7; D is ambiguous. V lost 1 base, J lost 1 base, and 8 bases lay in between. The CDR3 spans 14 residues. CDR1 SGHAT and CDR2 FQNNGV come from the germline V gene.

The genes are TRBV9 and TRBJ2-7; D gene unclear. V was trimmed by 0 bases and J by 0 bases, leaving 7 bases between them. Germline V gives CDR1 SGDLS, CDR2 YYNGEE. The CDR3 totals 14 residues. CDR3 DNA sequence: TGTGCCAGCAGCGTAGCTATATCCTCCTACGAGCAGTACTTC. Its protein is CASSVAISSYEQYF.

The chain recombines TRBV10-1 with TRBJ1-1; the match to TRBD1 covers 8 bases. This CDR3 spans 15 amino acids. The V gene's germline CDR1 is WNHNN and CDR2 SYGVQD (reference sequence). V trimming: 6 bases; J trimming: 2 bases; junction bases outside the gene matches: 8. Here the CDR3 reads CASSAGTGVNTEAFF. The CDR3 bases are TGCGCCAGCAGCGCCGGGACAGGAGTTAACACTGAAGCTTTCTTT.

V is TRBV6-1 and J is TRBJ2-7, with D unclear. Per the germline V gene, CDR1 is MNHNS and CDR2 is SASEGT. The CDR3 is 12 amino acids. V lost 10 bases and J lost 0, with 10 bases in between. CDR3 amino acids: CATSFGSYEQYF. CDR3 nucleotide sequence: TGTGCCACCTCCTTTGGCTCCTACGAGCAGTACTTC.

The rearrangement uses TRBV15 and TRBJ2-1, with 11 bases that match TRBD2. The germline CDR1 and CDR2 sequences are LNHNV and YYDKDF (reference sequence). This CDR3 is 18 amino acids long. The V segment lost 1 base and the J segment 6 bases; nucleotides outside the gene matches: 11. The CDR3 DNA is TGTGCCACCAGCAGAGGGGGGAGTAGCGGGAGGGCCCGCAATGAGCAGTTCTTC. It yields the protein CATSRGGSSGRARNEQFF.

V and J are TRBV28 and TRBJ2-1; 13 nucleotides align to TRBD2. This CDR3 is built from 17 residues. Germline CDR1 is MDHEN and CDR2 is SYDVKM. The junction had 11 bases not matched to a gene; V was cut back by 6 bases and J by 6 bases. This CDR3 reads CASSHRPGLAGRNEQFF. The CDR3 DNA follows: TGTGCCAGCAGCCACCGGCCGGGACTAGCGGGACGCAATGAGCAGTTCTTC. The full variable domain, its missing parts supplied by reference TRBV28 and TRBJ2-1, is DVKVTQSSRYLVKRTGEKVFLECVQDMDHENMFWYRQDPGLGLRLIYFSYDVKMKEKGDIPEGYSVSREKKERFSLILESASTNQTSMYLCASSHRPGLAGRNEQFFGPGTRLTVL.

V and J are TRBV7-9 and TRBJ1-2, with D hard to call. This CDR3 has 12 residues. Germline CDR1 reads SEHNR; CDR2 reads FQNEAQ (reference sequence). The V end lost 2 bases, the J end lost 8 bases, and 9 bases lay between the germline ends. DNA for the CDR3: TGTGCCAGCAGCTTATCGGGGTGGGGCTACACCTTC. Amino acids: CASSLSGWGYTF. The variable domain in full, completed from reference TRBV7-9 and TRBJ1-2, reads DTGVSQNPRHKITKRGQNVTFRCDPISEHNRLYWYRQTLGQGPEFLTYFQNEAQLEKSRLLSDRFSAERPKGSFSTLEIQRTEQGDSAMYLCASSLSGWGYTFGSGTRLTVV.

CDR3 sequence reads: CASRYSGSNYGYTF. CDR3 DNA sequence: TGTGCCAGCAGATACAGCGGTTCTAACTATGGCTACACCTTC. The chain is built from TRBV2 and TRBJ1-2; D remains ambiguous. Germline V gene sequence: CDR1 SNHLY, CDR2 FYNNEI. The CDR3 loop spans 14 amino acids. Trimming pared 6 bases from V and 0 bases from J, leaving 11 bases between.

This clone occurred once. This chain links TRBV30 with TRBJ1-4; D unresolved. The CDR3 has 11 amino acids. Trimming took 4 bases from V and 7 from J, leaving 7 bases between them. Germline values: CDR1 GTSNPN, CDR2 SVGIG (reference sequence). The CDR3 DNA is TGTGCCTGGAAAAGATCTGAAAAACTGTTTTTT. This sequence encodes CAWKRSEKLFF.